This TCR beta chain was captured in a study of cytomegalovirus exposure and HLA in healthy donors. Findings and limits, study-wide: Reported performance of the classifier showed diagnosis of cytomegalovirus status with high specificity and sensitivity.

PCR involved 60 Vbeta and 13 Jbeta primers. Libraries were prepared by immunoSEQ multiplex PCR; TCRdb keeps only in-frame clonotypes and omits some of them. The sample includes approximately 120,000 clones, about four fifths of them seen just once. With respect to this clone: The antigen is not known.

Sequenced input: PBMCs. The sequence derives from a man aged 18 to 29 in good health and CMV-seronegative.

The CDR3 region is CATSARDRGTPLHF. CDR3 nucleotide sequence: TGTGCCACCAGCGCCCGGGACAGGGGAACACCCCTCCACTTT. This chain joins TRBV15 and TRBJ1-6; 10 bases agree with TRBD1. The J segment lost 11 bases and the V segment lost 5 bases, leaving 6 bases of the junction unmatched. The CDR3 is made up of 14 amino acids. The germline CDR1 and CDR2 sequences are LNHNV and YYDKDF (reference sequence).